The 2 T cell receptor beta chains below all came from one sample that was sequenced in a study of T-cell memory formation after mild COVID-19. MiXCR was run by TCRdb on the 5' RACE reads, yielding one entry per CDR3 protein. The sample records around 450,000 distinct CDR3 sequences, 20% being singletons. The source material was PBMCs or a T cell subset sorted from them (not recorded which). Receptors originate from an adult woman who had mild COVID-19 (a few samples of this study predate the infection). Cell type and time point are not known.

In nucleotides, the CDR3 is TGTGCCAGCAGCTTGACAGGTCCAAGGACTGGGGCCAACGTCCTGACTTTC. It codes for CASSLTGPRTGANVLTF. The genes are TRBV7-9 and TRBJ2-6, with D perhaps TRBD1 (6 bases). Germline CDR1 SEHNR, CDR2 FQNEAQ (reference sequence). The CDR3 is made up of 17 amino acids. V lost 3 bases and J lost 2, with 14 bases in between.

The rearrangement uses TRBV6-2 or TRBV6-3 and TRBJ2-1; unclear D gene. V gave up 2 bases and J gave up 9 bases, with 11 bases separating them. This CDR3 contains 13 residues. Germline CDR1 reads MNHEY; CDR2 reads SVGEGT. The DNA of the CDR3 is TGTGCCAGCAGTTACGGTGGGCGGAGTGAGCAGTTCTTC. Translation: CASSYGGRSEQFF.